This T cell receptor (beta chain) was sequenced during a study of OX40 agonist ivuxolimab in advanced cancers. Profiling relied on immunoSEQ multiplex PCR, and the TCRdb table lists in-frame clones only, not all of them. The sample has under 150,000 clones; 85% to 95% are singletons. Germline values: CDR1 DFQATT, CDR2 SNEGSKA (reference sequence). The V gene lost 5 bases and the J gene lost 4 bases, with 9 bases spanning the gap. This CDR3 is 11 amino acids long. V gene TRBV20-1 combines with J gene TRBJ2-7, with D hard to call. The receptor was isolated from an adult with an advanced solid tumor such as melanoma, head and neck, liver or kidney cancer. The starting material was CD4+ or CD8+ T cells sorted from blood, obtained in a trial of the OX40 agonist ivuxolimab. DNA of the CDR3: TGCAGTGCTGGGGTTTCGTACGAGCAGTACTTC. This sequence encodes CSAGVSYEQYF.